These 27 T cell receptor beta chains came from one sample sequenced in a study of T cells expressing NK-cell markers. Reprocessing the 5' RACE reads, TCRdb reports a single entry for every CDR3 protein and omits DNA. This sample's table has around 550,000 distinct CDR3 sequences. Sequences were obtained from blood T cells: a sorted CD56 or NKG2C T cell subset, CD4+ or CD8+ T cells, or bulk PBMC T cells (not recorded which). Every receptor here comes from a man between 18 and 29 years old in good health.

CDR3 sequence: CASSSEGAPGNTIYF. This rearrangement joins TRBV9 to TRBJ1-3; checking the TCRdb D call of TRBD1 is not possible without DNA. Germline V lookup: CDR1 SGDLS, CDR2 YYNGEE. The CDR3 contains 15 residues.

J is TRBJ2-1 and V is TRBV7-3; TCRdb names TRBD2, which stays unverified in the absence of DNA. The CDR3 is made up of 17 amino acids. Germline CDR1 and CDR2: SGHTA and FQGTGA. CDR3 protein: CASSFGTSGRVGNEQFF.

This sequence joins TRBV7-2 and TRBJ1-1; as DNA is missing, the TRBD1 call by TCRdb cannot be tested. CDR3 length equals 14 residues. Germline loops: CDR1 SGHTA, CDR2 FQGNSA. The CDR3 spells CASSLARGPMEAFF.

The chain uses TRBV10-3 and TRBJ2-3; without DNA, the TCRdb call of TRBD1 cannot be checked. CDR3 length: 12 residues. Germline V gene lookup returns CDR1 ENHRY and CDR2 SYGVKD. The chain's CDR3 is CATVDREDTQYF.

The rearrangement links TRBV10-2 to TRBJ2-3; TCRdb returns TRBD2, unconfirmable since there is no DNA. The CDR3 contains 14 residues. Germline CDR1 WSHSY, CDR2 SAAADI. This chain's CDR3 is CASTLAVGIYTQYF.

The CDR3 sequence: CASSYWMQANTGELFF. The chain combines TRBV5-5 with TRBJ2-2. Germline V gene lookup returns CDR1 SGHKS and CDR2 YYEKEE (reference sequence). The CDR3 spans 16 residues. The full variable domain, in which reference TRBV5-5 and TRBJ2-2 provide the parts outside the CDR3, is DAGVTQSPTHLIKTRGQQVTLRCSPISGHKSVSWYQQVLGQGPQFIFQYYEKEERGRGNFPDRFSARQFPNYSSELNVNALLLGDSALYLCASSYWMQANTGELFFGEGSRLTVL.

This chain links TRBV7-9 with TRBJ2-5; TCRdb outputs TRBD1, but without DNA this stays unchecked. Germline CDR1 is SEHNR and CDR2 is FQNEAQ (reference sequence). The CDR3 runs 17 residues. CDR3 region: CASSLLGRVGKKETQYF.

The CDR3 sequence is CATSDVLGQGSRDTQYF. V is TRBV24-1 and J is TRBJ2-3; the TCRdb call, TRBD1, lacks DNA for checking. This CDR3 is built from 17 residues. Germline assignment: CDR1 KGHDR and CDR2 SFDVKD.

V is TRBV10-3 and J is TRBJ2-1; there is no DNA to check the TCRdb D call of TRBD2. Germline loops: CDR1 ENHRY, CDR2 SYGVKD. This CDR3 has 18 amino acids. The CDR3 protein is CAISESRLAGGLNNEQFF.

The gene calls are TRBV5-1 and TRBJ2-1; there is no DNA to check the TCRdb D call of TRBD1. The germline V gene encodes CDR1 SGHRS and CDR2 YFSETQ. The CDR3 covers 19 residues. This CDR3 is CASSSGIVQGPGSYNEQFF.

This rearrangement joins TRBV20-1 to TRBJ2-4; the D gene TCRdb calls, TRBD2, cannot be checked with no DNA. The CDR3 runs to 16 residues. The germline V gene has CDR1 DFQATT and CDR2 SNEGSKA (reference sequence). The CDR3 loop is CSAREGLAGAKNIQYF.

CDR3: CASTTKPWDASITQYF. The chain carries TRBV7-2 and TRBJ2-3; there is no DNA to check the TCRdb D call of TRBD1. CDR1 SGHTA and CDR2 FQGNSA come from the germline V gene. The CDR3 contains 16 residues. The complete variable domain, with remaining parts taken from reference TRBV7-2 and TRBJ2-3, reads GAGVSQSPSNKVTEKGKDVELRCDPISGHTALYWYRQSLGQGLEFLIYFQGNSAPDKSGLPSDRFSAERTGGSVSTLTIQRTQQEDSAVYLCASTTKPWDASITQYFGPGTRLTVL.

The chain joins TRBV7-2 to TRBJ2-1; TCRdb's D call of TRBD1 is untestable without DNA. This CDR3 is built from 16 residues. Per germline, CDR1 SGHTA and CDR2 FQGNSA. The CDR3 reads CASSPMGASYYNEQFF.

CDR3 sequence: CASSFDGRGAFF. The V and J genes are TRBV7-2 and TRBJ1-1; TCRdb reports TRBD1, a call that lacks DNA to check it against. From germline, CDR1 is SGHTA and CDR2 FQGNSA. The CDR3 sequence is 12 residues long.

This rearrangement joins TRBV7-6 to TRBJ2-2. The CDR3 is 16 residues long. Germline-derived CDR1 and CDR2 are SGHVS and FNYEAQ. This chain's CDR3 is CASSSPSGQNTGELFF.

This chain joins TRBV11-2 and TRBJ2-1; without DNA, the TCRdb call of TRBD1 cannot be checked. CDR3 size: 15 residues. Germline V lookup: CDR1 SGHAT, CDR2 FQNNGV. CDR3 region: CASSPLQGALNEQFF.

The CDR3 is CASSSSGTGTNNEQFF. The chain employs TRBV5-1 and TRBJ2-1; the D call of TRBD1 rests on TCRdb alone, since no DNA is present to check it. The CDR3 sequence is 16 residues long. Germline CDR1 and CDR2: SGHRS and YFSETQ.

J is TRBJ2-2 and V is TRBV10-2; absent DNA, TCRdb's TRBD1 call cannot be checked. The CDR3 runs to 12 residues. Germline V lookup: CDR1 WSHSY, CDR2 SAAADI. This chain's CDR3 is CASRTGNGELFF.

The chain couples TRBV10-3 to TRBJ2-7. CDR1 and CDR2 (germline): ENHRY, SYGVKD. CDR3 length: 16 residues. The CDR3 here is CAISESKQNSSYEQYF.

This chain connects TRBV11-3 to TRBJ2-1; the TCRdb D gene call, TRBD1, has no DNA to confirm it. Germline CDR1 and CDR2: SGHNT and YENEEA. This CDR3 has 16 residues. This CDR3 is CASSLYFSGHSNEQFF.

The CDR3 sequence is CAISVISGSRTDTQYF. This chain joins TRBV10-3 and TRBJ2-3; TCRdb's assignment of TRBD2 cannot be checked, as there is no DNA. The V gene's germline CDR1 is ENHRY and CDR2 SYGVKD. The CDR3 has 16 amino acids.

V is TRBV29-1 and J is TRBJ2-2; the D gene TCRdb calls, TRBD1, cannot be checked with no DNA. The CDR3 runs to 12 residues. Germline values: CDR1 SQVTM, CDR2 ANQGSEA. The CDR3 sequence is CSVGHFTGELFF.

The gene calls are TRBV3-1 and TRBJ2-7; the D call of TRBD2 rests on TCRdb alone, since no DNA is present to check it. This CDR3 region has 16 residues. Per germline, CDR1 LGHDT and CDR2 YNNKEL (reference sequence). Here the CDR3 reads CASSPVGLAGIYEQYF.

The CDR3 reads CASSLGTAGGINEQFF. This sequence joins TRBV12-3 or TRBV12-4 and TRBJ2-1; TCRdb designates TRBD2, a call that cannot be tested without DNA. The CDR3 is made up of 16 amino acids.

The genes are TRBV25-1 and TRBJ2-1; no DNA is available, so the TRBD1 call from TCRdb remains unchecked. Germline V gene data show CDR1 as MGHDK and CDR2 as SYGVNS. CDR3 length: 15 amino acids. The CDR3 here is CASQTGYGSYNEQFF.

The gene calls are TRBV7-9 and TRBJ2-7; the TCRdb call, TRBD2, lacks DNA for checking. Germline V gene sequence: CDR1 SEHNR, CDR2 FQNEAQ (reference sequence). The CDR3 extends over 16 amino acids. This CDR3 is CASSLAGTREPYEQYF.

The chain employs TRBV7-8 and TRBJ1-1. CDR1 and CDR2 (germline): SGHVS, FQNEAQ. This CDR3 comprises 14 residues. CDR3 sequence: CASSPIRRNTEAFF.